This TCR beta chain emerged from a study of regulatory T cells in long-lasting Graves disease. Study overall: Newly diagnosed Graves' patients took antithyroid drugs under 3 months. Points from the study as a whole: TRBV28 was favored in persistent disease, as were TRBJ1-2 and TRBJ2-5. Patients with persistent disease shared some 2,900 public clonotypes, outpacing the approximately 970 shared by new patients.

This clonotype was counted ten times or more. No antigen is known for it. Through Arm-PCR of CDR3 regions and iRepertoire HTBI primers, TCR beta libraries were built. TCRdb reprocessed the multiplex PCR reads via MiXCR and lists one record per CDR3 protein. The sample holds around 250,000 distinct CDR3 sequences, about 18% seen once. The CDR3 runs to 16 residues. Per germline, CDR1 MDHEN and CDR2 SYDVKM. V lost 4 bases and J 0 bases, leaving 13 bases between the germline ends. Time point of the sample: newly diagnosed GD, antithyroid drugs for less than 3 months. Extracted RNA from PBMCs served as the source of the TCR library.

The chain combines TRBV28 with TRBJ2-1; either TRBD1 or TRBD2 may fit D (5 bases each). This receptor was identified in a female donor with Graves disease. Sequenced material: peripheral blood mononuclear cells (PBMCs), taken at new diagnosis, from a patient treated with antithyroid drugs. CDR3 coding DNA: TGTGCCAGCAGTTCCACCTCCGGGACCTCCTACAATGAGCAGTTCTTC. This sequence encodes CASSSTSGTSYNEQFF.